These 9 T cell receptor beta chains were all obtained from the same sample, sequenced in a study of blood T cell repertoires in COVID-19. Measured with immunoSEQ multiplex PCR; TCRdb has only the in-frame clones, and not every one. Of around 93,000 clones listed, 90% were seen once; the top ten hold 6.5% to 8.5%. Sequenced sample: peripheral blood. The receptors originated from a man aged 18 to 35 with COVID-19, enrolled during active disease.

The gene calls are TRBV20-1 and TRBJ2-7; TRBD1 agrees at 9 bases. With V trimmed by 4 bases and J by 5 bases, 0 bases remained unmatched. This CDR3 is 11 amino acids long. Germline V gene lookup returns CDR1 DFQATT and CDR2 SNEGSKA (reference sequence). CDR3 loop: CSANRGHEQYF. The CDR3 bases are TGCAGTGCTAACAGGGGGCACGAGCAGTACTTC.

The chain carries TRBV5-8 and TRBJ2-1, with D perhaps TRBD2 (5 bases). The length of the CDR3 is 16 residues. V lost 4 bases and J 3 bases, leaving 17 bases between the germline ends. Looked up from germline, CDR1 is SGHTS and CDR2 is YDEGEE. The CDR3 DNA reads TGTGCCAGCAGCCCTGGTTGGGAGCGGAACTACAATGAGCAGTTCTTC. Translating gives CASSPGWERNYNEQFF.

The V and J genes are TRBV19 and TRBJ1-5; maybe TRBD1 (5 bases). Trimming took 3 bases from V and 2 from J, leaving 11 bases between them. There are 15 residues in the CDR3. CDR1 is LNHDA and CDR2 is SQIVND in the germline V gene (reference sequence). CDR3 protein: CASSMSPTGNQPQHF. The CDR3 DNA is TGTGCCAGTAGTATGTCGCCGACAGGCAATCAGCCCCAGCATTTT.

This clone appeared a single time. The rearrangement links TRBV27 to TRBJ1-4; D remains unclear. V shed 5 bases and J shed 1 base, with 8 bases lying between them. Germline V CDR1 and CDR2: MNHEY, SMNVEV (reference sequence). CDR3 length: 14 amino acids. The CDR3 nucleotides read TGTGCCAGCAGTAGAGCTCGAACTAATGAAAAACTGTTTTTT. Amino acids: CASSRARTNEKLFF.

The J gene is TRBJ1-2, the V gene TRBV28; 7 positions match TRBD1. The CDR3 spans 15 residues. Germline CDR1 reads MDHEN; CDR2 reads SYDVKM. The V and J ends lost 4 bases and 7 bases, in that order; junction bases with no gene match: 12. The CDR3 reads CASSWAQGRGSGYTF. CDR3 DNA sequence: TGTGCCAGCAGTTGGGCACAGGGGCGTGGAAGTGGCTACACCTTC.

The rearrangement links TRBV19 to TRBJ1-5, with 8 nucleotides matching TRBD1. CDR1 and CDR2 (germline): LNHDA, SQIVND (reference sequence). The CDR3 loop spans 14 amino acids. J gave up 4 bases and V 3 bases, and 2 bases lay outside the gene matches. The CDR3 DNA follows: TGTGCCAGTAGTATGTGGACAGGGAATCAGCCCCAGCATTTT. It codes for CASSMWTGNQPQHF.

The rearrangement joins TRBV4-1 to TRBJ1-3; 7 bases map to TRBD1. V gave up 2 bases and J gave up 7 bases; unmatched junction bases: 8. The CDR3 is made up of 15 amino acids. The V gene's germline CDR1 is MGHRA and CDR2 YSYEKL. The CDR3 region has the DNA TGCGCCAGCAGCCAACCGAAGACAGGGTCGAACACCATATATTTT. This sequence encodes CASSQPKTGSNTIYF.

The CDR3 sequence: CASSTGTGVTGGYTF. The CDR3 bases are TGTGCCAGCAGTACTGGGACAGGGGTCACAGGGGGCTACACCTTC. The V gene is TRBV28, the J gene TRBJ1-2, with TRBD1 matching over 10 bases. Germline V CDR1 and CDR2: MDHEN, SYDVKM. Trimming took 5 bases from V and 8 from J; bases not matched to a gene: 11. CDR3 size: 15 residues.

The genes are TRBV19 and TRBJ1-6; 7 bases agree with TRBD1. With 7 bases clipped from V and 7 bases from J, the junction kept 7 bases outside the gene matches. Germline V gene lookup returns CDR1 LNHDA and CDR2 SQIVND (reference sequence). The CDR3 has 14 residues. DNA of the CDR3: TGTGCCAGTACCTACAGGGGATCCAATTCACCCCTCCACTTT. Translated: CASTYRGSNSPLHF.